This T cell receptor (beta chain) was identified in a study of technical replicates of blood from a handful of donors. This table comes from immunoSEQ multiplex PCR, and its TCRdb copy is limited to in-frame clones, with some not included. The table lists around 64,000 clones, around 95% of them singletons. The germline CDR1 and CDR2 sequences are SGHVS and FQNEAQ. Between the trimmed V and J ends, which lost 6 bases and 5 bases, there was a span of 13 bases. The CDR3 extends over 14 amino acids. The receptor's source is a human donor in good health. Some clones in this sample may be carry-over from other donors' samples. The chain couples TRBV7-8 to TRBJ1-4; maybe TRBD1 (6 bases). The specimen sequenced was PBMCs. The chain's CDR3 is CASRPGDTNEKLFF. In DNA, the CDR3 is TGTGCCAGCAGGCCCGGGGACACGAATGAAAAACTGTTTTTT.